Listed below are T cell receptor beta chains from one sample, sequenced in a study of blood T cell repertoires in COVID-19. Produced via immunoSEQ multiplex PCR; TCRdb's table is partial and in-frame only. The table lists about 94,000 clones, about 80% of them singletons, with 15% to 20% in the top ten. The sample taken for sequencing was peripheral blood. The receptors shown here come from a human donor in a cohort sampled during active COVID-19. Each CDR3 is given with its conserved first and last residue. D genes are given only for firm matches. The size field is filled for only some rows; it gives once, few, many or a size class.

D,size,J,V,DNA,CDR3
.,.,TRBJ1-5,TRBV19,TGTGCCACCTCCCGCGTCCCGGGGGGGTCTCAGCCCCAGCATTTT,CATSRVPGGSQPQHF
.,once,TRBJ1-2,TRBV27,TGTGCCAGCAGTTTACAGGGGTTCTATGGCTACACCTTC,CASSLQGFYGYTF
.,.,TRBJ2-7,TRBV5-4,TGTGCCAGCAGCTTCCCCCGGGAGAACGAGCAGTACTTC,CASSFPRENEQYF
.,.,TRBJ1-2,TRBV5-1,TGCGCCAGCAGCTTGGGGGCAAACTATGGCTACACCTTC,CASSLGANYGYTF
.,.,TRBJ2-1,TRBV19,TGTGCCAGTAGTATTGGGACTGCTGAAACACGGTTCTTC,CASSIGTAETRFF
.,.,TRBJ2-3,TRBV28,TGTGCCAGCTTAAACAGGGGCACAGATACGCAGTATTTT,CASLNRGTDTQYF
TRBD1,.,TRBJ2-1,TRBV14,TGTGCCAGCAGCCAGCAAATCGGGACAGGGCGCGACAATGAGCAGTTCTTC,CASSQQIGTGRDNEQFF
TRBD1,.,TRBJ1-4,TRBV7-3,TGTGCCAGCAGCTTAAAACGGCCGGGACAGGTTAATGAAAAACTGTTTTTT,CASSLKRPGQVNEKLFF
.,.,TRBJ2-1,TRBV30,TGTGCCTGGGCCCGGGACTACAATGAGCAGTTCTTC,CAWARDYNEQFF
.,.,TRBJ2-2,TRBV10-3,TGTGCCATCAGTCAGGGGACCGGGGAGCTGTTTTTT,CAISQGTGELFF
.,.,TRBJ2-7,TRBV9,TGTGCCAGCAGCAGAGAAGACAGCTCCTACGAGCAGTACTTC,CASSREDSSYEQYF
TRBD2,.,TRBJ2-1,TRBV9,TGTGCCAGCAGCGGACCCGGGACTAGCGACTTTTACTACAATGAGCAGTTCTTC,CASSGPGTSDFYYNEQFF
.,.,TRBJ2-5,TRBV15,TGTGCCACCAGCTCAAGGGGGGGGCAAGAGACCCAGTACTTC,CATSSRGGQETQYF
.,few,TRBJ1-1,TRBV27,TGTGCCAGCAGTTTATCACAGGGAAGGACTGAAGCTTTCTTT,CASSLSQGRTEAFF
TRBD2,.,TRBJ2-5,TRBV3-1/TRBV3-2,TGTGCCAGCAGCGACCTAGCGGGGCAAGAGACCCAGTACTTC,CASSDLAGQETQYF
TRBD1,.,TRBJ1-1,TRBV5-1,TGCGCCAGCAGCTGGACAGGCGGGTCTGTCCCCGAAGCTTTCTTT,CASSWTGGSVPEAFF
.,.,TRBJ1-2,TRBV6-6,TGTGCCAGCAGCGAACAGGGAATTGTTGACTATGGCTACACCTTC,CASSEQGIVDYGYTF
TRBD1,once,TRBJ1-2,TRBV5-1,TGCGCCAGCAGCTTGGGCAGGGGGGATGGCTACACCTTC,CASSLGRGDGYTF
.,.,TRBJ2-2,TRBV7-6,TGTGCCAGCAGCGCTACGACGGGGTACACCGGGGAGCTGTTTTTT,CASSATTGYTGELFF
.,.,TRBJ1-3,TRBV5-4,TGTGCCAGCAGCACCGACAGATCCTCTGGAAACACCATATATTTT,CASSTDRSSGNTIYF
.,.,TRBJ2-5,TRBV28,TGTGCCAGCAAGAGGGAGACCCAGTACTTC,CASKRETQYF
.,.,TRBJ1-5,TRBV6-4,TGTGCCAGCAACCTTTCAGGGTGGGAACAGCCCCAGCATTTT,CASNLSGWEQPQHF
TRBD1,.,TRBJ2-7,TRBV6-5,TGTGCCAGCAACAAAAGTCCGGACAGGGATTACGAGCAGTACTTC,CASNKSPDRDYEQYF
TRBD2,.,TRBJ2-5,TRBV10-3,TGTGCCATCAGCGTAACAGGTGGGGAGGGGGAGACCCAGTACTTC,CAISVTGGEGETQYF
.,few,TRBJ1-1,TRBV6-5,TGTGCCACCCGACAGGCGGGGGGTACTGAAGCTTTCTTT,CATRQAGGTEAFF
TRBD1,.,TRBJ2-7,TRBV11-1,TGTGCCAGCAGCTTCTCCGGGACAGCCTACGAGCAGTACTTC,CASSFSGTAYEQYF
.,.,TRBJ2-5,TRBV2,TGTGCCAGCACCGGCCAAGAGACCCAGTACTTC,CASTGQETQYF
TRBD1,.,TRBJ1-2,TRBV5-1,TGCGCCAGCAGCTTGGAGGGGGCGGACTATGGCTACACCTTC,CASSLEGADYGYTF
TRBD2,.,TRBJ2-5,TRBV5-1,TGCGCCAGCAGCTTCGATCCTAGCGGGGATCAAGAGACCCAGTACTTC,CASSFDPSGDQETQYF
.,.,TRBJ2-3,TRBV5-6,TGTGCCAGCAGCTTTGGCCCCTGGAGGTATTTT,CASSFGPWRYF
.,.,TRBJ1-1,TRBV20-1,TGCAGTGCTAGCAGTTTGACTGAAGCTTTCTTT,CSASSLTEAFF
.,few,TRBJ1-5,TRBV6-6,TGTGCCAGCAGTTCCCTAGACAGGTCTCCCCAGCATTTT,CASSSLDRSPQHF
.,.,TRBJ2-4,TRBV28,TGTGCCAGCAGTTCCGCAGGGGTAGCCAAAAACATTCAGTACTTC,CASSSAGVAKNIQYF
.,.,TRBJ2-7,TRBV14,TGTGCCAGCAGCCAAGTTAGTACCGGGGGCGAGCAGTACTTC,CASSQVSTGGEQYF
.,.,TRBJ2-5,TRBV7-9,TGTGCCAGCAGCCCAAATCGACAGACGGAGACCCAGTACTTC,CASSPNRQTETQYF